The 15 T cell receptor beta chains in this list originate from one sample, sequenced in a study of Graves' ophthalmopathy and Graves' hyperthyroidism. For repertoire sequencing, the TCR beta CDR3 regions were amplified from RNA transcripts. RT-PCR with HTBI primers came first, then second-round multiplex PCR. TCRdb reanalysed the multiplex PCR reads using MiXCR and keeps one entry per CDR3 protein. In the table there are some 390,000 distinct CDR3 sequences, 18% of which are singletons. The sequenced material came from peripheral blood. Source of these receptors: a woman between 18 and 30 years old with Graves' ophthalmopathy.

This clonotype was observed at least ten times. The chain combines TRBV12-3 or TRBV12-4 with TRBJ2-7, with D tentatively TRBD2 (5 bases). V lost 5 bases to trimming and J lost 0 bases, with 11 bases between them. This CDR3 contains 14 residues. For the CDR3, the DNA is TGTGCCAGCAGTCCCGGACTCAACTCCTACGAGCAGTACTTC. Protein product: CASSPGLNSYEQYF.

The table lists this clonotype with many counts. V and J are TRBV2 and TRBJ2-7; 8 positions match TRBD2. V lost 7 bases and J lost 2; bases outside the gene matches: 10. The CDR3 length is 15 residues. The germline V gene has CDR1 SNHLY and CDR2 FYNNEI. The CDR3 here is CASTEGGGFPYEQYF. The DNA of the CDR3 is TGTGCCAGCACTGAGGGCGGGGGGTTCCCCTACGAGCAGTACTTC. The full variable domain, in which reference TRBV2 and TRBJ2-7 provide the parts outside the CDR3, is EPEVTQTPSHQVTQMGQEVILRCVPISNHLYFYWYRQILGQKVEFLVSFYNNEISEKSEIFDDQFSVERPDGSNFTLKIRSTKLEDSAMYFCASTEGGGFPYEQYFGPGTRLTVT.

A remark on this clonotype: The DNA is left out, because the CDR3 cannot be placed on it with certainty; the CDR3 is given as TCRdb lists it. The chain recombines TRBV14 with TRBJ2-2; the D call in the table, TRBD2, was not verified against the DNA. The germline CDR1 and CDR2 sequences are SGHDN and FVKESK. The CDR3 is made up of 22 amino acids, end residues included. CDR3 sequence reads: CASSRGLGDEQYFGPGTGELFF.

The V gene is TRBV7-2, the J gene TRBJ2-2, with D possibly matching TRBD1 (5 bases). The V and J ends lost 3 bases and 4 bases respectively, with 9 bases between them. This CDR3 region has 14 residues. CDR1 and CDR2 (germline): SGHTA, FQGNSA. In nucleotides, the CDR3 is TGTGCCAGCAGCTTTTTAGGGGTCACCGGGGAGCTGTTTTTT. It is translated as CASSFLGVTGELFF.

This clonotype was recorded at least ten times. The chain has TRBV10-3 and TRBJ2-4; no clear D. This CDR3 contains 20 residues. Germline CDR1 and CDR2: ENHRY and SYGVKD. Between the trimmed V and J ends, which lost 0 bases and 1 base, there was a span of 22 bases. This CDR3 reads CAISESLRTTPVKAKNIQYF. The CDR3 DNA sequence: TGTGCCATCAGTGAGTCCCTACGGACCACCCCGGTGAAGGCCAAAAACATTCAGTACTTC.

This clonotype was counted ten times or more. One junction end does not reproduce the germline sequence, and a read error may be involved. V gene TRBV6-2 or TRBV6-3 combines with J gene TRBJ1-1; tentative D call: TRBD1 (6 bases). The CDR3 consists of 11 residues. Germline V lookup: CDR1 MNHEY, CDR2 SVGEGT. The CDR3 region has the DNA TGTGCCAGCCGGGACACCACTGAAGCTCTCTTT. It codes for CASRDTTEALF.

This clonotype came up many times. The gene calls are TRBV7-3 and TRBJ2-7, with 8 positions matching TRBD2. The germline gives CDR1 SGHTA, CDR2 FQGTGA. V was pared by 2 bases and J by 5 bases, with 2 bases of the junction left unmatched. The CDR3 loop spans 13 amino acids. The CDR3 DNA reads as TGTGCCAGCAGCTTAGTGCGGGAGGACGAGCAGTACTTC. Its translation: CASSLVREDEQYF.

This clonotype has ten or more counts. The chain combines TRBV30 with TRBJ1-1; no clear D. This CDR3 is built from 11 residues. Per the germline V gene, CDR1 is GTSNPN and CDR2 is SVGIG (reference sequence). The V gene lost 2 bases and the J gene lost 2 bases, with 3 bases spanning the gap. The CDR3 region has the DNA TGTGCCTGGAGTTTTAACACTGAAGCTTTCTTT. Its translation: CAWSFNTEAFF.

This clonotype was detected ten times or more. In DNA, the CDR3 is TGCAGTGCTAGTCCCCCTCCCACGAATTCACCCCTCCACTTT. It codes for CSASPPPTNSPLHF. The J gene is TRBJ1-6, the V gene TRBV20-1; D unclear. CDR1 is DFQATT, CDR2 SNEGSKA, per germline (reference sequence). Trimming removed 3 bases from V and 7 bases from J, with 13 bases in between. This CDR3 region has 14 residues.

This clonotype was observed at least ten times. At one boundary the junction diverges from the germline segment, which might be a read error. This chain uses TRBV6-2 or TRBV6-3 with TRBJ1-1; tentative D call: TRBD1 (5 bases). The germline gives CDR1 MNHEY, CDR2 SVGEGT. This CDR3 region has 15 residues. In DNA, the CDR3 is TGTGCCAGCAGTTACGCACCGGGGGAGAACAGTGAAGCTTTCTTT. Protein sequence: CASSYAPGENSEAFF.

In this sample, this clonotype turned up once. The chain uses TRBV7-2 and TRBJ1-2, with D possibly matching TRBD1 (6 bases). Trimming removed 8 bases from V and 2 bases from J, with 15 bases in between. The CDR3 spans 14 residues. Germline-derived CDR1 and CDR2 are SGHTA and FQGNSA. The CDR3 loop reads CASQQGPQNYGYTF. The CDR3 DNA follows: TGTGCCAGCCAACAGGGTCCTCAAAACTATGGCTACACCTTC. Filled out from reference TRBV7-2 and TRBJ1-2, the complete variable domain reads GAGVSQSPSNKVTEKGKDVELRCDPISGHTALYWYRQSLGQGLEFLIYFQGNSAPDKSGLPSDRFSAERTGGSVSTLTIQRTQQEDSAVYLCASQQGPQNYGYTFGSGTRLTVV.

Many counts were recorded for this clonotype. J is TRBJ2-7 and V is TRBV7-2, with 10 bases matching TRBD2. Looked up from germline, CDR1 is SGHTA and CDR2 is FQGNSA. The CDR3 has 15 amino acids. J lost 3 bases, V lost 5 bases, and 7 bases had no gene match. Here the CDR3 reads CASSPSPSGSYEQYF. In DNA form, the CDR3 reads TGTGCCAGCAGCCCTTCGCCTAGCGGGAGCTACGAGCAGTACTTC.

This clonotype has ten or more counts. This chain joins TRBV20-1 and TRBJ2-7; TRBD1 aligns across 9 bases. Germline CDR1 and CDR2: DFQATT and SNEGSKA (reference sequence). CDR3 length equals 14 residues. After removal of 5 bases from V and 2 bases from J, the junction contained 7 bases not matched to a gene. CDR3 residues: CSAEPGQGTYEQYF. CDR3 coding DNA: TGCAGTGCTGAACCGGGACAGGGCACCTACGAGCAGTACTTC.

There are a few counts of this clonotype. The junction departs from the called germline gene at one end, perhaps through a read error. V gene TRBV12-5 combines with J gene TRBJ2-7; 7 bases fit TRBD2. The CDR3 contains 15 residues. Germline CDR1 and CDR2: LGHNT and FRNRAP. The CDR3 region has the DNA TGTGCTAGTGGCTTGGGGGGGGAGCGACGCTACGAGCAGTACTTC. Amino acid sequence: CASGLGGERRYEQYF.

This clonotype was counted many times. The chain joins TRBV7-2 to TRBJ1-2; 9 nucleotides align to TRBD1. Germline V gene lookup returns CDR1 SGHTA and CDR2 FQGNSA. The V gene end was trimmed by 5 bases and the J gene end by 5 bases; junction bases not matched to a gene: 9. This CDR3 has 15 amino acids. The CDR3 DNA follows: TGTGCCAGCAGCACAAGCGGGACAGGGCCGTATGGCTACACCTTC. Protein product: CASSTSGTGPYGYTF. Full variable domain (outside the CDR3, taken from reference TRBV7-2 and TRBJ1-2): GAGVSQSPSNKVTEKGKDVELRCDPISGHTALYWYRQSLGQGLEFLIYFQGNSAPDKSGLPSDRFSAERTGGSVSTLTIQRTQQEDSAVYLCASSTSGTGPYGYTFGSGTRLTVV.